This T cell receptor (beta chain) stems from a study of blood T cells in healthy people across ages. With a J-beta primer mix and a sample-barcoded 5' primer, a second PCR ran about 7 to 11 cycles. Each cDNA molecule, via a template-switch adaptor with 12 random nucleotides, was tagged. TCRdb called the 5' RACE reads again in MiXCR, with one record for every CDR3 protein. The repertoire includes 1.5 million to 2 million distinct CDR3 sequences, more than 35% of them detected once, and approximately 22% sits in the top ten. Germline V gene sequence: CDR1 SGHTA, CDR2 FQGNSA. CDR3 length: 17 residues. V was shortened by 2 bases and J by 6 bases, with 17 bases between the two germline ends.

The sequencing sample was made of blood. This receptor was obtained from a human donor in good health. The chain is built from TRBV7-2 and TRBJ2-6; D may be TRBD2 (6 bases). CDR3 amino acids: CASSLSGGLPEANVLTF. CDR3 sequence (DNA): TGTGCCAGCAGCTTAAGTGGGGGACTGCCGGAGGCCAACGTCCTGACTTTC.